Shown below are 18 T cell receptor beta chains from a single sample sequenced in a study of T cell responses to AZD1222 COVID-19 vaccine. Generated by immunoSEQ multiplex PCR, the TCRdb table keeps only in-frame clones and is missing some. The sample has about 120,000 clones; around 90% are singletons. This material consisted of peripheral blood, taken on day 0 of AZD1222 vaccination. These receptors were taken from an adult in good health.

This clone was detected once. The rearrangement joins TRBV5-6 to TRBJ2-5, with 7 bases that match TRBD1. Trimming took 4 bases from V and 1 from J; bases not matched to a gene: 7. The length of the CDR3 is 15 residues. Per germline, CDR1 SGHDT and CDR2 YYEEEE. The CDR3 sequence is CASSRQGYPQETQYF. In nucleotides, the CDR3 is TGTGCCAGCAGCCGACAGGGCTATCCCCAAGAGACCCAGTACTTC.

The rearrangement uses TRBV4-1 and TRBJ1-4; no firm D call. Germline V CDR1 and CDR2: MGHRA, YSYEKL. V lost 0 bases, J lost 8 bases, and 7 bases lay in between. This CDR3 comprises 13 residues. CDR3 sequence reads: CASSQDREEKLFF. The DNA of the CDR3 is TGCGCCAGCAGCCAAGACCGAGAGGAAAAACTGTTTTTT.

This clone was counted between two and nine times. The chain combines TRBV7-8 with TRBJ1-1; TRBD1 agrees at 9 bases. V lost 8 bases, J lost 8 bases, and 27 bases stayed unmatched. Germline-derived CDR1 and CDR2 are SGHVS and FQNEAQ. The CDR3 has 19 amino acids. For the CDR3, the DNA is TGTGCCAGCGGAAGTGAATTAAGGACAGGGGCAATGGTAGCACAGGAAGCTTTCTTT. Residues: CASGSELRTGAMVAQEAFF.

This clone was observed a handful of times. The genes are TRBV28 and TRBJ1-1; 8 positions agree with TRBD1. Germline CDR1 reads MDHEN; CDR2 reads SYDVKM. The V and J ends lost 6 bases and 2 bases, in that order; junction bases with no gene match: 11. The CDR3 loop spans 16 amino acids. CDR3 residues: CASSGTGDIVNTEAFF. CDR3 DNA sequence: TGTGCCAGCAGCGGGACAGGAGATATAGTAAACACTGAAGCTTTCTTT.

The chain links TRBV27 to TRBJ2-1; D unresolved. Germline V gives CDR1 MNHEY, CDR2 SMNVEV (reference sequence). Trimming left V 7 bases short and J 9 bases short, with 22 bases between. The CDR3 is 15 residues long. The CDR3 region is CASTPLTIGVGEQFF. The CDR3 nucleotides read TGTGCCAGCACGCCCCTGACGATAGGCGTCGGTGAGCAGTTCTTC.

The chain employs TRBV27 and TRBJ2-1; no clear D. Trimming took 3 bases from V and 7 from J, leaving 25 bases between them. The CDR3 has 18 amino acids. Per germline, CDR1 MNHEY and CDR2 SMNVEV (reference sequence). CDR3 amino acids: CASSFRYRGAPPRNEQFF. The CDR3 DNA is TGTGCCAGCAGTTTCCGATATCGAGGCGCTCCCCCGAGGAATGAGCAGTTCTTC.

The chain carries TRBV9 and TRBJ2-1; the match to TRBD2 covers 8 bases. There are 16 residues in the CDR3. CDR1 SGDLS and CDR2 YYNGEE come from the germline V gene. V shed 0 bases and J 10 bases; nucleotides not matched to a gene: 12. The CDR3 sequence is CASSVVGTRGRGEQFF. Here the CDR3 DNA reads TGTGCCAGCAGCGTAGTGGGGACTAGGGGTCGCGGGGAGCAGTTCTTC.

V is TRBV6-5 and J is TRBJ1-2; D is undetermined. The CDR3 extends over 12 amino acids. With 4 bases removed from V and 8 bases from J, the gap between germline ends came to 11 bases. Per the germline V gene, CDR1 is MNHEY and CDR2 is SVGAGI. CDR3 sequence reads: CASSSGVVGYTF. CDR3 bases: TGTGCCAGCAGTTCCGGGGTGGTGGGCTACACCTTC.

The chain uses TRBV27 and TRBJ1-1; perhaps TRBD1 as D (6 bases). The germline CDR1 and CDR2 sequences are MNHEY and SMNVEV (reference sequence). Trimming pared 0 bases from V and 3 bases from J, leaving 14 bases between. The CDR3 is made up of 16 amino acids. The CDR3 region has the DNA TGTGCCAGCAGTTTATCCTCGGGCGGGGGCGACACTGAAGCTTTCTTT. This sequence encodes CASSLSSGGGDTEAFF.

This chain uses TRBV6-6 with TRBJ1-5; no reliable D call. Between the trimmed V and J ends, which lost 8 bases and 1 base, there was a span of 15 bases. CDR1 and CDR2 from the germline V gene are MNHNY and SVGAGI (reference sequence). The CDR3 has 15 residues. CDR3 bases: TGTGCCAGCGGGGTCGATCCGAGAAGCAATCAGCCCCAGCATTTT. Residues: CASGVDPRSNQPQHF.

This clone was counted once. This chain uses TRBV14 with TRBJ2-7; unclear D gene. V was trimmed by 4 bases and J by 2 bases, leaving 12 bases between them. Germline CDR1 and CDR2: SGHDN and FVKESK. The length of the CDR3 is 14 residues. The CDR3 protein is CASSPLDGPYEQYF. Here the CDR3 DNA reads TGTGCCAGCAGCCCCTTGGACGGACCCTACGAGCAGTACTTC.

The chain combines TRBV29-1 with TRBJ2-1; 7 nucleotides line up with TRBD2. The germline CDR1 and CDR2 sequences are SQVTM and ANQGSEA. V gave up 0 bases and J gave up 5 bases; unmatched junction bases: 13. This CDR3 is 17 amino acids long. The CDR3 DNA reads TGCAGCGTTGAAGATCGACGGGAGGCCTTAAAACACAATGAGCAGTTCTTC. Protein sequence: CSVEDRREALKHNEQFF.

The rearrangement joins TRBV4-2 to TRBJ2-3, with a tentative D call TRBD2 (6 bases). The V end was cut by 4 bases, the J end by 4 bases, with 15 bases between. Germline CDR1 and CDR2: LGHNA and YNFKEQ. The CDR3 is 15 residues long. This chain's CDR3 is CASSLVADAPDTQYF. CDR3 nucleotide sequence: TGTGCCAGCAGCCTCGTAGCGGATGCCCCAGATACGCAGTATTTT.

This chain uses TRBV19 with TRBJ1-2; TRBD1 agrees at 10 bases. With 5 bases clipped from V and 2 bases from J, the junction kept 5 bases outside the gene matches. Germline V lookup: CDR1 LNHDA, CDR2 SQIVND (reference sequence). This CDR3 is built from 15 residues. The CDR3 nucleotides read TGTGCCAGTAGTCCTCGACAGGGGGCGAACTATGGCTACACCTTC. Protein: CASSPRQGANYGYTF. The whole variable domain, filled in from reference TRBV19 and TRBJ1-2, reads DGGITQSPKYLFRKEGQNVTLSCEQNLNHDAMYWYRQDPGQGLRLIYYSQIVNDFQKGDIAEGYSVSREKKESFPLTVTSAQKNPTAFYLCASSPRQGANYGYTFGSGTRLTVV.

This clone was observed a single time. The chain carries TRBV2 and TRBJ2-3; 7 bases agree with TRBD2. The CDR3 extends over 14 amino acids. J lost 6 bases, V lost 6 bases, and 9 bases had no gene match. Germline CDR1 and CDR2: SNHLY and FYNNEI. In nucleotides, the CDR3 is TGTGCCAGCAGCGGGGAGGGACCCGCGGATACGCAGTATTTT. It specifies CASSGEGPADTQYF.

The chain carries TRBV6-5 and TRBJ1-1; a possible D gene is TRBD1 (6 bases). The CDR3 is 16 residues long. Trimming removed 0 bases at V and 1 base at J, with 12 bases between. CDR1 MNHEY and CDR2 SVGAGI come from the germline V gene. CDR3 coding DNA: TGTGCCAGCAGTTACTCCGGGGGGCGCGGGAACACTGAAGCTTTCTTT. This encodes CASSYSGGRGNTEAFF.

This clone was counted between two and nine times. The chain recombines TRBV30 with TRBJ1-1; 7 bases line up with TRBD1. The V and J ends lost 3 bases and 0 bases, in that order; junction bases with no gene match: 7. CDR1 is GTSNPN, CDR2 SVGIG, per germline (reference sequence). CDR3 length: 15 residues. The CDR3 region has the DNA TGTGCCTGGAGGGGACAGTCGGCTATGAACACTGAAGCTTTCTTT. Translating gives CAWRGQSAMNTEAFF.

The V gene is TRBV18, the J gene TRBJ1-1; D might be TRBD1 (6 bases). Germline lookup yields CDR1 KGHSH and CDR2 LQKENI. The V gene lost 3 bases and the J gene lost 9 bases, with 11 bases spanning the gap. The CDR3 contains 12 residues. CDR3 nucleotides: TGTGCCAGCTCACCCGGACAGTTCCAAGCTTTCTTT. It yields the protein CASSPGQFQAFF.